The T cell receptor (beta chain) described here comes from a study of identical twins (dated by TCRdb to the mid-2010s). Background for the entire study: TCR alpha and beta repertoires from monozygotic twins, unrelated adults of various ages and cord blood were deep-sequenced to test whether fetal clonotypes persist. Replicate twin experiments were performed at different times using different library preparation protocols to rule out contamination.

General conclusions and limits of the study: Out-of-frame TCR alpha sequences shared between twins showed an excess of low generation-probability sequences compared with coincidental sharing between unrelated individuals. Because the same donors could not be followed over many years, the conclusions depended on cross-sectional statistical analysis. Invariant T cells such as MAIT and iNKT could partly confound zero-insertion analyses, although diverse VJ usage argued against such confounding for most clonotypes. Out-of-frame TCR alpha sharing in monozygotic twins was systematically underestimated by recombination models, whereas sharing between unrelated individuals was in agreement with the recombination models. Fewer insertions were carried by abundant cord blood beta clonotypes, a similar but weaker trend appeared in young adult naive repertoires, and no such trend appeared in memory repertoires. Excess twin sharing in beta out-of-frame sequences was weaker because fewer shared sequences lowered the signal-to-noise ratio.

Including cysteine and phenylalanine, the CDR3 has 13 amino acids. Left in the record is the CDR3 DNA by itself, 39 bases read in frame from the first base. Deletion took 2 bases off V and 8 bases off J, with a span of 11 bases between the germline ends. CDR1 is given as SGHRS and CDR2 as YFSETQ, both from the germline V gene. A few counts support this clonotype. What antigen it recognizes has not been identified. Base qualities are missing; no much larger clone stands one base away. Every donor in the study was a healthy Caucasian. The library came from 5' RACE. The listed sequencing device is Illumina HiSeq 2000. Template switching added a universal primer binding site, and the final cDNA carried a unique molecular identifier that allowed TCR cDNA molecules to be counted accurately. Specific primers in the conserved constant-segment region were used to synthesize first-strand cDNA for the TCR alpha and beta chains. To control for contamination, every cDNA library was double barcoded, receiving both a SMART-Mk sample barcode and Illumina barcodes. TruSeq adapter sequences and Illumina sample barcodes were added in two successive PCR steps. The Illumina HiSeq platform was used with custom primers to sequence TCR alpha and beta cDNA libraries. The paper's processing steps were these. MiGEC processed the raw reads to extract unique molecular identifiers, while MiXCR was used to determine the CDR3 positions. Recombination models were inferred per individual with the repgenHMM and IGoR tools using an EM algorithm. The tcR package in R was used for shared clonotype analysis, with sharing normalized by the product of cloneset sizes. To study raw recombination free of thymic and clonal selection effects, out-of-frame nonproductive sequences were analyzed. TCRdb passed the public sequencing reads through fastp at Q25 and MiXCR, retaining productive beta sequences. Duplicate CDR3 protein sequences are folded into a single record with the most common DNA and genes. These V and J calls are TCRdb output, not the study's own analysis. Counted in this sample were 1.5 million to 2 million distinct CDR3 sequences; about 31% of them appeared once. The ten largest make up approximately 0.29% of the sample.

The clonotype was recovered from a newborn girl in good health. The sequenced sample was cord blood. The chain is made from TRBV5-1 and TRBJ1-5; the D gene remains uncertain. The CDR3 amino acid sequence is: CASSLTGQEPQHF. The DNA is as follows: TGCGCCAGCAGCTTAACCGGCCAAGAGCCCCAGCATTTT.